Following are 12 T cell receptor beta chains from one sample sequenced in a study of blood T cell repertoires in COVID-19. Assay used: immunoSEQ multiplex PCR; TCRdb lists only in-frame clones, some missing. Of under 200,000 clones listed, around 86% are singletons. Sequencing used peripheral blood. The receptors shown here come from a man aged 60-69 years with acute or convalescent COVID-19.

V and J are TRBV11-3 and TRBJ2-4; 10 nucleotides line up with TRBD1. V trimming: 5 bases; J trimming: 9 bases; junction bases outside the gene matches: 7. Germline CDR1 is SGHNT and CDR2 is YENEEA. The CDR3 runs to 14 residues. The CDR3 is CASSLGQGFGIQYF. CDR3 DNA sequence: TGTGCCAGCAGCCTGGGACAGGGGTTCGGCATTCAGTACTTC.

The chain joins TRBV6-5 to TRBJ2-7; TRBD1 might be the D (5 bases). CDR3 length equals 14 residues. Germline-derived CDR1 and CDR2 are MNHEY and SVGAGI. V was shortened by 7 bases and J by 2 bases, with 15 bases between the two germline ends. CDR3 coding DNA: TGTGCCAGCACTGGCAGGGTGTACACCTACGAGCAGTACTTC. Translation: CASTGRVYTYEQYF.

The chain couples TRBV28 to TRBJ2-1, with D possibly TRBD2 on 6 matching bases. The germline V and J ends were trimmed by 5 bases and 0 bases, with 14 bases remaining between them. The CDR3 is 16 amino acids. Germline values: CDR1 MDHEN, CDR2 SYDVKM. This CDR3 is CASSPRGRSSYNEQFF. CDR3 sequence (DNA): TGTGCCAGCAGTCCCCGGGGGAGAAGCTCCTACAATGAGCAGTTCTTC.

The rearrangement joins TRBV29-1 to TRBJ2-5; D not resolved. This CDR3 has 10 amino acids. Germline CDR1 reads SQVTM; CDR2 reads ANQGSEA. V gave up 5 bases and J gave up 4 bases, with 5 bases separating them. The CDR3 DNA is TGCAGCGTTCGCGGAGAGACCCAGTACTTC. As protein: CSVRGETQYF. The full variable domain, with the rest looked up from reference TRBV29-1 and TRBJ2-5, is SAVISQKPSRDICQRGTSLTIQCQVDSQVTMMFWYRQQPGQSLTLIATANQGSEATYESGFVIDKFPISRPNLTFSTLTVSNMSPEDSSIYLCSVRGETQYFGPGTRLLVL.

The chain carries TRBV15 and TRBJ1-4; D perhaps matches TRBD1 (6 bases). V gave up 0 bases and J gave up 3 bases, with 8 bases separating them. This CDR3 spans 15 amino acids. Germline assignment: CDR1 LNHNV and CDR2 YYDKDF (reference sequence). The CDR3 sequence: CATSREQGSNEKLFF. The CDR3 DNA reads TGTGCCACCAGCAGAGAGCAGGGGTCTAATGAAAAACTGTTTTTT.

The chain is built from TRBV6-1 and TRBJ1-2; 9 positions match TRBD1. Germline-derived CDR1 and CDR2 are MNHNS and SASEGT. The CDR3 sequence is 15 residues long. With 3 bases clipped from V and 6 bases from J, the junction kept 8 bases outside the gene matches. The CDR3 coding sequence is TGTGCCAGCAGTGACCGGGACAGGGAGGCGAATGGCTACACCTTC. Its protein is CASSDRDREANGYTF.

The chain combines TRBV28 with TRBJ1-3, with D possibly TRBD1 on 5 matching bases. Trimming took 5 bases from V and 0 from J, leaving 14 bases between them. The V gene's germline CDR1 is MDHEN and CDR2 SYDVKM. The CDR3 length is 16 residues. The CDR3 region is CASSQGGAGSGNTIYF. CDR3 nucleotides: TGTGCCAGCAGTCAGGGAGGGGCAGGCTCTGGAAACACCATATATTTT.

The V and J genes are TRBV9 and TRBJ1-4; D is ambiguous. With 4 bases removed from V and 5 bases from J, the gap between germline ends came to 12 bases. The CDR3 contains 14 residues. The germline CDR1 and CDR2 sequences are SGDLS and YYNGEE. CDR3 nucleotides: TGTGCCAGCAGCCCCCAGGTGGCCAATGAAAAACTGTTTTTT. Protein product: CASSPQVANEKLFF.

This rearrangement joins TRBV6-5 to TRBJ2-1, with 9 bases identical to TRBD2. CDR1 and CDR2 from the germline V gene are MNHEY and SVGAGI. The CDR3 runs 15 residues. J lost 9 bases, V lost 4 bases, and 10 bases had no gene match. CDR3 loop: CASSFRGRASSEQFF. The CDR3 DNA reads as TGTGCCAGCAGTTTTCGCGGGAGGGCGTCTAGTGAGCAGTTCTTC.

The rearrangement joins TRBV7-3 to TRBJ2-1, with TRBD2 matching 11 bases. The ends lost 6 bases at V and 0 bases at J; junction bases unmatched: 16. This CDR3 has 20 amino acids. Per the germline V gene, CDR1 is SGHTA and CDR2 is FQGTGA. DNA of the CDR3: TGTGCCAGCAGGCTATTAGTAGCGGGAGGGCCAGTTTTCTCCTACAATGAGCAGTTCTTC. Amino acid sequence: CASRLLVAGGPVFSYNEQFF. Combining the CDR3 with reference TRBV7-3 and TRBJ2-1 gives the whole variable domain GAGVSQTPSNKVTEKGKYVELRCDPISGHTALYWYRQSLGQGPEFLIYFQGTGAADDSGLPNDRFFAVRPEGSVSTLKIQRTERGDSAVYLCASRLLVAGGPVFSYNEQFFGPGTRLTVL.

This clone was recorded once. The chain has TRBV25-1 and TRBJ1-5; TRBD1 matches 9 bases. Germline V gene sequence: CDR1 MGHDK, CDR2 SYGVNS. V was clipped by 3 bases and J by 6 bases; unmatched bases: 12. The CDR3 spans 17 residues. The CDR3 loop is CASSEDSGTGISQPQHF. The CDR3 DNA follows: TGTGCCAGCAGTGAGGATTCCGGGACAGGGATCAGTCAGCCCCAGCATTTT.

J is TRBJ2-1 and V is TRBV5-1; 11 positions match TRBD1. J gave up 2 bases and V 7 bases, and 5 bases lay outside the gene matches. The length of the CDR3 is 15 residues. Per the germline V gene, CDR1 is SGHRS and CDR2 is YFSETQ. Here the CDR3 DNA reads TGCGCCAGCGAAAGGGGACAGGGGGCCTACAATGAGCAGTTCTTC. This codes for CASERGQGAYNEQFF.